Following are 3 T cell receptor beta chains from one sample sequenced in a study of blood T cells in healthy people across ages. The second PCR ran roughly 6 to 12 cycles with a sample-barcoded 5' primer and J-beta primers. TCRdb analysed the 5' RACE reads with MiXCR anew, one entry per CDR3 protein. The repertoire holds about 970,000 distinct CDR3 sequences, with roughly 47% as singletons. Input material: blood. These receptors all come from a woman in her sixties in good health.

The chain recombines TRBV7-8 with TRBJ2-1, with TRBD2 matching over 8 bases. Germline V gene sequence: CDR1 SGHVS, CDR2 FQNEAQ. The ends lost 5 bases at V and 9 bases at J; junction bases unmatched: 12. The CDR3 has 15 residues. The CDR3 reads CASSQLGEREFEQFF. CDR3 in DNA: TGTGCCAGCAGCCAACTAGGGGAGCGGGAGTTTGAGCAGTTCTTC. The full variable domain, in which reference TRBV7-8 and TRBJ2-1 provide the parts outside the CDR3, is GAGVSQSPRYKVAKRGQDVALRCDPISGHVSLFWYQQALGQGPEFLTYFQNEAQLDKSGLPSDRFFAERPEGSVSTLKIQRTQQEDSAVYLCASSQLGEREFEQFFGPGTRLTVL.

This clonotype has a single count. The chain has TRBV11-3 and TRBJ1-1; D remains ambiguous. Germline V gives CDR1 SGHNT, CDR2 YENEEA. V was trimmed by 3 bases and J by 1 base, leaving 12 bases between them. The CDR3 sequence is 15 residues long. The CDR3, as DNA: TGTGCCAGCAGCTTCACCGGGAGCCGGAACACTGAAGCTTTCTTT. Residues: CASSFTGSRNTEAFF. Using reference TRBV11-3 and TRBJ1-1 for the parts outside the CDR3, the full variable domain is EAGVVQSPRYKIIEKKQPVAFWCNPISGHNTLYWYLQNLGQGPELLIRYENEEAVDDSQLPKDRFSAERLKGVDSTLKIQPAELGDSAVYLCASSFTGSRNTEAFFGQGTRLTVV.

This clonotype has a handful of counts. The CDR3 region is CASFRQPGYEQYF. The CDR3 nucleotides are TGTGCCAGCTTTCGTCAGCCGGGCTACGAGCAGTACTTC. V gene TRBV6-2 or TRBV6-3 combines with J gene TRBJ2-7; the D is unclear. This CDR3 has 13 amino acids. Germline CDR1 and CDR2: MNHEY and SVGEGT. Deletions cut 8 bases from V and 3 bases from J, with 14 bases between.